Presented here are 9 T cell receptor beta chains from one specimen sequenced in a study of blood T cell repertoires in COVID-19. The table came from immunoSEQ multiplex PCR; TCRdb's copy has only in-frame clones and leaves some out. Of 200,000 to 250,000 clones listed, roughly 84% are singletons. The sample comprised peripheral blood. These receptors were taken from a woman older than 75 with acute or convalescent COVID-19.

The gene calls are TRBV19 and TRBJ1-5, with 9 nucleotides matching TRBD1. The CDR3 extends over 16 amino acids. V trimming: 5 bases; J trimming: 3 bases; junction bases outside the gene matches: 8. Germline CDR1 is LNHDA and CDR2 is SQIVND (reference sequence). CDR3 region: CASSATGGFNNQPQHF. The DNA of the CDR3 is TGTGCCAGTAGTGCGACAGGGGGTTTTAACAATCAGCCCCAGCATTTT.

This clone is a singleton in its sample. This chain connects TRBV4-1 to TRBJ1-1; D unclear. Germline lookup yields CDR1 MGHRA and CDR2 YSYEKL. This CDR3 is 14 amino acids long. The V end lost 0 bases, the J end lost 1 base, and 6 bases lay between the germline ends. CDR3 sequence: CASSQDLRNTEAFF. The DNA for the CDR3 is TGCGCCAGCAGCCAAGATCTGAGGAACACTGAAGCTTTCTTT.

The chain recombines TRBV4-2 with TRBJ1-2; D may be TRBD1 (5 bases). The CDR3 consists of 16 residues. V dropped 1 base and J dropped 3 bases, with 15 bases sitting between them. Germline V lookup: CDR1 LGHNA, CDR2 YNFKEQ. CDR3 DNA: TGTGCCAGCAGCCAAGCTGGGCAGGGCCTGGACTATGGCTACACCTTC. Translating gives CASSQAGQGLDYGYTF.

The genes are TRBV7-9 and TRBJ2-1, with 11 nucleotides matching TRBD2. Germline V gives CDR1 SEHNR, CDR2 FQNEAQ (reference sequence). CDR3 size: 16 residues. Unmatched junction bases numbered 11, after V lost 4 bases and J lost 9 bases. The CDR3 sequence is CASSSPGTSGTGEQFF. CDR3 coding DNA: TGTGCCAGCAGCTCCCCCGGGACTAGCGGCACGGGTGAGCAGTTCTTC.

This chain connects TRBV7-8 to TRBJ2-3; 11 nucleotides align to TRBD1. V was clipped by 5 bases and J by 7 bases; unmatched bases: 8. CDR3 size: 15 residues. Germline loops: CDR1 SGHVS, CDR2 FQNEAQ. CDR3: CASSAAGQGVYTQYF. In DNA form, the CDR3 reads TGTGCCAGCAGCGCCGCGGGACAGGGGGTTTATACGCAGTATTTT.

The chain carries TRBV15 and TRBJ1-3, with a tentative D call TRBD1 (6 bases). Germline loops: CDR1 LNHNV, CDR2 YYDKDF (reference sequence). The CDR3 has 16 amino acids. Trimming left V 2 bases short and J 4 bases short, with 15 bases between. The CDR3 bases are TGTGCCACCAGCAGACCAGGGGCGGACTCAGGAAACACCATATATTTT. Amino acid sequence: CATSRPGADSGNTIYF.

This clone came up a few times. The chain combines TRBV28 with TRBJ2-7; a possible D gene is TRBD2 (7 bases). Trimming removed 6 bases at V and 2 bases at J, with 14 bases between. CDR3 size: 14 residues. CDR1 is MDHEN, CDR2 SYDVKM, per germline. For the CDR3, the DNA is TGTGCCAGCAGGGACAGTCGGGGGGCCTACGAGCAGTACTTC. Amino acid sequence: CASRDSRGAYEQYF.

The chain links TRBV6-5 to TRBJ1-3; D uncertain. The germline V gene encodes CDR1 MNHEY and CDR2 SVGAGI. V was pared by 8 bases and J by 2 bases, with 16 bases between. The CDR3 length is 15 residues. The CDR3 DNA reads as TGTGCCAGCCGCCCCACGCACGGTCCTGGAAACACCATATATTTT. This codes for CASRPTHGPGNTIYF.

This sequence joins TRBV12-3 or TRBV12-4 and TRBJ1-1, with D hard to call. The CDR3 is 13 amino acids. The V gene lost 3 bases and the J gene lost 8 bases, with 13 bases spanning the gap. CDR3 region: CASSLRRHPEAFF. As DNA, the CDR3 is TGTGCCAGCAGTTTGAGAAGACACCCCGAAGCTTTCTTT.